This T cell receptor (beta chain) was found in a study of Tregs in tolerant kidney transplant recipients. Trimming removed 4 bases from V and 5 bases from J; junction bases left unmatched: 2. The CDR3 sequence is 14 residues long. Germline assignment: CDR1 LNHDA and CDR2 SQIVND (reference sequence). About this clone: The antigen is unknown.

Related graft donors supplied nonmyeloablative bone marrow transplants, and mixed chimerism was transient. General study results and limits: Antigen-driven expansion was suggested because donor-specific Tregs expanded more than all Tregs in tolerant patients. Biological reproducibility was not directly addressed, but technical replication error appeared minimal. Activated donor B cell expansion appeared to reveal the most relevant donor-specific TCRbeta repertoire. Validation in larger populations is needed because few patients were studied.

Clones were read by immunoSEQ multiplex PCR, and TCRdb kept only the in-frame ones, dropping some. The sample has 75,000 to 100,000 clones, 80% to 95% seen once. The chain employs TRBV19 and TRBJ2-1, with TRBD1 matching over 10 bases. The sequencing used CD4+ T cells from blood (PBMCs), collected 12 months after the transplant. This receptor was taken from a human patient who received a combined kidney and bone marrow transplant. Some T cells may be transferred from the graft donor. CDR3 loop: CASSTGQGHNEQFF. The CDR3, as DNA: TGTGCCAGTAGTACGGGACAGGGGCACAATGAGCAGTTCTTC.